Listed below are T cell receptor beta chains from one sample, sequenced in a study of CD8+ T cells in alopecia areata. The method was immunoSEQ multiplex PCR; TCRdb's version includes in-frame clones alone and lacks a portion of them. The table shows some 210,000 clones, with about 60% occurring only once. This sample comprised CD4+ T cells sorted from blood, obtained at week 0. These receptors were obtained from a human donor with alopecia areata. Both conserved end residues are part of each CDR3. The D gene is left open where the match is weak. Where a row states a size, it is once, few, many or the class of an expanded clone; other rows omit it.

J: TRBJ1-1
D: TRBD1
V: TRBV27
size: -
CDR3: CASSLTGVGTEAFF
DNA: TGTGCCAGCAGTTTAACAGGGGTGGGCACTGAAGCTTTCTTT

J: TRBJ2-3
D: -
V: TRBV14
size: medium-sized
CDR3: CASSQNGLLNTDTQYF
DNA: TGTGCCAGCAGCCAAAACGGACTTCTCAACACAGATACGCAGTATTTT

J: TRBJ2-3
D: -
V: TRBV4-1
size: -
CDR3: CASSQGEADTQYF
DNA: TGCGCCAGCAGCCAAGGGGAAGCAGATACGCAGTATTTT

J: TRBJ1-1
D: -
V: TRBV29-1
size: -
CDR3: CSVVGGRDKAFF
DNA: TGCAGCGTTGTCGGGGGGCGGGATAAAGCTTTCTTT

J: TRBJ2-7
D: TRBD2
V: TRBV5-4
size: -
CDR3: CASSVGTSFYEQYF
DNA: TGTGCCAGCAGCGTCGGGACTAGTTTCTACGAGCAGTACTTC

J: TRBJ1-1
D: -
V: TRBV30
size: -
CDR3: CAWSVGGTPEAFF
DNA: TGTGCCTGGAGTGTAGGTGGTACCCCTGAAGCTTTCTTT

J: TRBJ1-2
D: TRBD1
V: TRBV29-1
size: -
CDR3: CSARTGDNNYGYTF
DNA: TGCAGCGCCAGGACAGGGGATAATAACTATGGCTACACCTTC

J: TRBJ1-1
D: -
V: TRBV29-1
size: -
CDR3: CSVSRATPEAFF
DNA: TGCAGCGTGTCCAGGGCTACTCCTGAAGCTTTCTTT

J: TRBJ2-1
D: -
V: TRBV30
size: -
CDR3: CAWGGRGSEQFF
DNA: TGTGCCTGGGGGGGAAGAGGGAGTGAGCAGTTCTTC

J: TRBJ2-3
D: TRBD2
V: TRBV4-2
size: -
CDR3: CASSPQSGGTDTQYF
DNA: TGTGCCAGCAGCCCCCAAAGCGGGGGCACAGATACGCAGTATTTT

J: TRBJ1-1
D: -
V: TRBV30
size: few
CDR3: CAWSVQRQHTEAFF
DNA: TGTGCCTGGAGTGTACAACGGCAGCACACTGAAGCTTTCTTT

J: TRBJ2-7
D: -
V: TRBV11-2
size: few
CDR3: CASSFLPSEAAMNF
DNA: TGTGCCAGCAGCTTCCTCCCCTCGGAAGCGGCCATGAACTTC

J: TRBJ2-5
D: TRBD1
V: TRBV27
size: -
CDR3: CASSFGPAAQGVETQYF
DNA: TGTGCCAGCAGTTTCGGCCCCGCCGCCCAGGGGGTGGAGACCCAGTACTTC

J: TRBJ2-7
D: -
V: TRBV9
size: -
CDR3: CASSVERGQAYEQYF
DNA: TGTGCCAGCAGCGTAGAGAGAGGGCAGGCCTACGAGCAGTACTTC

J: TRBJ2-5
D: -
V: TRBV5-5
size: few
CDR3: CASSRQVETQYF
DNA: TGTGCCAGCAGCCGACAGGTGGAGACCCAGTACTTC

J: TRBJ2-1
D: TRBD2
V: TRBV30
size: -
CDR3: CAWMPTGTSGRKQFF
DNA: TGTGCCTGGATGCCGACCGGGACTAGCGGGAGGAAGCAGTTCTTC

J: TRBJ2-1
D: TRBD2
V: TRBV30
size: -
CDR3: CAWSVLAGSYNEQFF
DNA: TGTGCCTGGAGTGTACTAGCGGGCTCCTACAATGAGCAGTTCTTC

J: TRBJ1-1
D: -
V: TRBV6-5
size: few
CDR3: CASSGNQLFNTEAFF
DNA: TGTGCCAGCAGTGGAAACCAGCTATTTAACACTGAAGCTTTCTTT

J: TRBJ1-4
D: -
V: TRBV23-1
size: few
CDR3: CASSPLGSGTPATNEKLFF
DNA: TGCGCCAGCAGTCCCCTTGGATCCGGGACACCTGCAACTAATGAAAAACTGTTTTTT

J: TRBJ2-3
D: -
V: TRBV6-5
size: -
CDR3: CASSYGLSTDTQYF
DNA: TGTGCCAGCAGTTACGGACTGAGCACAGATACGCAGTATTTT

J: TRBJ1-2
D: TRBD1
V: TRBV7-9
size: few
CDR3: CASSRTGYDGLFYGYTF
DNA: TGTGCCAGCAGTCGGACAGGGTACGACGGGTTGTTTTATGGCTACACCTTC

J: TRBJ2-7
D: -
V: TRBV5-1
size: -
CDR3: CASSLTGGRYYEQYF
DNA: TGCGCCAGCAGCTTGACAGGAGGGCGATATTACGAGCAGTACTTC

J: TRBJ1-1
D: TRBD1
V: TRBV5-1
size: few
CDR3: CASSYTGGGHTEAFF
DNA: TGCGCCAGCAGCTACACAGGGGGCGGGCACACTGAAGCTTTCTTT

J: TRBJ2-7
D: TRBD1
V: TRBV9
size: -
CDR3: CASSVELQGVDEQYF
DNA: TGTGCCAGCAGCGTAGAGTTACAGGGGGTAGACGAGCAGTACTTC

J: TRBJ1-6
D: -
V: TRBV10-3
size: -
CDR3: CAISESSGVGSPLHF
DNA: TGTGCCATCAGTGAGTCGTCAGGGGTAGGGTCACCCCTCCACTTT

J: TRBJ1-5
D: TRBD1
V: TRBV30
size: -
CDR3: CAWGQAGNQPQHF
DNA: TGTGCCTGGGGACAGGCAGGCAATCAGCCCCAGCATTTT

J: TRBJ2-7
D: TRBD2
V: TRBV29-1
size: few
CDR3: CSAAGGAPLGEQYF
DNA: TGCAGCGCCGCGGGGGGGGCCCCTTTGGGCGAGCAGTACTTC

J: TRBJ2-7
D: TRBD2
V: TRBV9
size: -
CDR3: CASSVQGTSSYEQYF
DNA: TGTGCCAGCAGCGTCCAGGGGACTAGCTCCTACGAGCAGTACTTC

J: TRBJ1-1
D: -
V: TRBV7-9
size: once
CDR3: CASSLTGVNTEAFF
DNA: TGTGCCAGCAGCCTTACCGGGGTTAACACTGAAGCTTTCTTT